This section outlines one T cell receptor (beta chain) sequence together with its context. This specimen comes from a study of T cells expressing NK-cell markers. TCRdb re-called the 5' RACE reads; one entry per CDR3 protein, DNA not given. The record lists 350,000 to 500,000 distinct CDR3 sequences, of which the ten most abundant hold about 7.1%. The specimen was blood T cells: a sorted CD56 or NKG2C T cell subset, CD4+ or CD8+ T cells, or bulk PBMC T cells (not recorded which). The clonotype was recovered from a woman between 18 and 70 years old in good health.

This CDR3 reads CASSLVFSREGEGNTEAFF. This chain links TRBV5-6 with TRBJ1-1. Germline CDR1 SGHDT, CDR2 YYEEEE. The CDR3 covers 19 residues. The full variable domain, its missing parts supplied by reference TRBV5-6 and TRBJ1-1, is DAGVTQSPTHLIKTRGQQVTLRCSPKSGHDTVSWYQQALGQGPQFIFQYYEEEERQRGNFPDRFSGHQFPNYSSELNVNALLLGDSALYLCASSLVFSREGEGNTEAFFGQGTRLTVV.